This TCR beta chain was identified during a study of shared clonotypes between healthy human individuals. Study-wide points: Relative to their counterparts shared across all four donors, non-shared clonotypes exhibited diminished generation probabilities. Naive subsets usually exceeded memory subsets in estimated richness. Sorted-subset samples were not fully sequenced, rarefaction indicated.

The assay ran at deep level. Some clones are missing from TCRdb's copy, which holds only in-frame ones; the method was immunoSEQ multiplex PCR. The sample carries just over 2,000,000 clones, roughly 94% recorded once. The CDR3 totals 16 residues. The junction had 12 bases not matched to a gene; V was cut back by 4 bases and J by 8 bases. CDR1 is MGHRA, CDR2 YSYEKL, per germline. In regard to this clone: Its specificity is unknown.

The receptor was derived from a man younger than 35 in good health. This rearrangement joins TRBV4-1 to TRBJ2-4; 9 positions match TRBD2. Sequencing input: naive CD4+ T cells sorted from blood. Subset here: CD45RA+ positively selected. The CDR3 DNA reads TGCGCCAGCAGCCGTGGGGAATCTAGCGGGACTTACATTCAGTACTTC. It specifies CASSRGESSGTYIQYF.